A single sample is the source of the 9 T cell receptor beta chains below, sequenced in a study of blood T cell dynamics during melanoma immunotherapy. Time point specified: week 3, after first cycle of checkpoint inhibitor. Measured with immunoSEQ multiplex PCR; TCRdb has only the in-frame clones, and not every one. Altogether thousands of clones are present, around 85% being singletons, with the ten largest covering around 4%. This material consisted of blood, taken from a patient treated with checkpoint blockade. The receptors come from a human donor with melanoma.

This rearrangement joins TRBV5-1 to TRBJ2-3; 8 nucleotides line up with TRBD2. The CDR3 has 15 amino acids. V dropped 0 bases and J dropped 3; count of bases not matched to a gene: 3. In germline, CDR1 is SGHRS, CDR2 YFSETQ. The chain's CDR3 is CASSLEGLGTDTQYF. The CDR3 bases are TGCGCCAGCAGCTTGGAGGGACTAGGGACAGATACGCAGTATTTT.

The genes are TRBV11-1 and TRBJ1-2; no definite D call. The V end was cut by 1 base, the J end by 4 bases, with 13 bases between. The CDR3 contains 15 residues. Germline V gives CDR1 SGHAT, CDR2 FQDESV (reference sequence). DNA of the CDR3: TGTGCCAGCAGCTTAGGGGGATCAGAAGGCTATGGCTACACCTTC. Its protein product is CASSLGGSEGYGYTF.

The V call is TRBV18, the J call TRBJ2-7, with 8 positions matching TRBD2. Trimming removed 3 bases from V and 4 bases from J; junction bases left unmatched: 5. The CDR3 runs 14 residues. Germline V gene lookup returns CDR1 KGHSH and CDR2 LQKENI. The CDR3 nucleotides are TGTGCCAGCTCACCCGGGACTAGTCTTTACGAGCAGTACTTC. As protein: CASSPGTSLYEQYF.

The chain joins TRBV7-3 to TRBJ1-1; a possible D gene is TRBD1 (5 bases). Trimming left V 5 bases short and J 1 base short, with 8 bases between. CDR1 and CDR2 (germline): SGHTA, FQGTGA. The CDR3 has 13 amino acids. CDR3 nucleotides: TGTGCCAGCAGCGTAGACAGGAACACTGAAGCTTTCTTT. This gives the protein CASSVDRNTEAFF.

The chain carries TRBV18 and TRBJ1-2; 7 bases agree with TRBD1. Germline loops: CDR1 KGHSH, CDR2 LQKENI. The J segment lost 8 bases and the V segment lost 5 bases, leaving 14 bases of the junction unmatched. The CDR3 length is 15 residues. The CDR3 spells CASSTKGGGVIGYTF. The CDR3 nucleotides read TGTGCCAGCTCAACAAAAGGAGGGGGCGTTATAGGCTACACCTTC.

This chain links TRBV19 with TRBJ1-1, with no clear D. V was pared by 7 bases and J by 1 base, with 4 bases between. Germline V gene data show CDR1 as LNHDA and CDR2 as SQIVND (reference sequence). The CDR3 length is 11 residues. The CDR3 sequence: CASKENTEAFF. In DNA, the CDR3 is TGTGCCAGTAAGGAGAACACTGAAGCTTTCTTT. The entire variable domain, with the rest obtained from reference TRBV19 and TRBJ1-1, is as follows: DGGITQSPKYLFRKEGQNVTLSCEQNLNHDAMYWYRQDPGQGLRLIYYSQIVNDFQKGDIAEGYSVSREKKESFPLTVTSAQKNPTAFYLCASKENTEAFFGQGTRLTVV.

This rearrangement joins TRBV11-2 to TRBJ2-7, with 8 bases aligning to TRBD1. The germline V gene has CDR1 SGHAT and CDR2 FQNNGV. Losses at the gene ends were 3 bases for V and 3 bases for J; bases not matched to a gene: 7. The CDR3 covers 15 residues. CDR3 in DNA: TGTGCCAGCAGCTTGACCCGGGACAGGCTCTACGAGCAGTACTTC. It yields the protein CASSLTRDRLYEQYF.

The J gene is TRBJ2-1, the V gene TRBV5-1; 7 nucleotides align to TRBD2. With 0 bases clipped from V and 5 bases from J, the junction kept 5 bases outside the gene matches. Germline V gene sequence: CDR1 SGHRS, CDR2 YFSETQ. This CDR3 has 15 residues. CDR3 amino acids: CASSLAELADNEQFF. The CDR3, as DNA: TGCGCCAGCAGCTTGGCCGAGCTAGCGGACAATGAGCAGTTCTTC.

The CDR3 reads CASSVSGGNSYEQYF. The DNA for the CDR3 is TGTGCCAGCAGTGTTAGCGGGGGGAACTCCTACGAGCAGTACTTC. The chain employs TRBV28 and TRBJ2-7, with TRBD2 identical over 10 bases. The CDR3 extends over 15 amino acids. Looked up from germline, CDR1 is MDHEN and CDR2 is SYDVKM. With V trimmed by 5 bases and J by 0 bases, 4 bases remained unmatched. Variable domain in full (rest from reference TRBV28 and TRBJ2-7): DVKVTQSSRYLVKRTGEKVFLECVQDMDHENMFWYRQDPGLGLRLIYFSYDVKMKEKGDIPEGYSVSREKKERFSLILESASTNQTSMYLCASSVSGGNSYEQYFGPGTRLTVT.